These 10 T cell receptor beta chains share one sample of origin, sequenced in a study of blood T cell repertoires in COVID-19. Method: immunoSEQ multiplex PCR; TCRdb's copy keeps in-frame clones and lacks some. Among 200,000 to 250,000 clones listed, more than 75% were seen once. The material sequenced was peripheral blood. The source of these receptors is a man aged 35 to 55 with acute or convalescent COVID-19.

V usage is TRBV9 and J usage is TRBJ1-5, with 8 bases aligning to TRBD1. The junction had 8 bases not matched to a gene; V was cut back by 3 bases and J by 6 bases. Germline V CDR1 and CDR2: SGDLS, YYNGEE. There are 15 residues in the CDR3. The CDR3 sequence is CASSAGGQEGQPQHF. The CDR3 DNA is TGTGCCAGCAGCGCAGGGGGCCAGGAGGGTCAGCCCCAGCATTTT. The complete variable domain, with remaining parts taken from reference TRBV9 and TRBJ1-5, reads DSGVTQTPKHLITATGQRVTLRCSPRSGDLSVYWYQQSLDQGLQFLIQYYNGEERAKGNILERFSAQQFPDLHSELNLSSLELGDSALYFCASSAGGQEGQPQHFGDGTRLSIL.

The chain links TRBV25-1 to TRBJ1-2; no reliable D call. This CDR3 spans 13 amino acids. The germline V gene has CDR1 MGHDK and CDR2 SYGVNS. The germline V and J ends were trimmed by 6 bases and 6 bases, with 14 bases remaining between them. The chain's CDR3 is CASSPARRDGYTF. The CDR3 DNA reads TGTGCCAGCAGCCCGGCCAGGCGCGATGGCTACACCTTC.

The rearrangement uses TRBV7-9 and TRBJ2-7; 8 nucleotides line up with TRBD1. Trimming at V came to 5 bases and at J to 3 bases, leaving 3 bases not matched to a gene. This CDR3 has 13 residues. The germline V gene encodes CDR1 SEHNR and CDR2 FQNEAQ (reference sequence). The CDR3 DNA sequence: TGTGCCAGCAGCCGACAGGGGAACTACGAGCAGTACTTC. Translating gives CASSRQGNYEQYF.

V gene TRBV5-6 combines with J gene TRBJ1-2, with D possibly being TRBD1 (6 bases). The CDR3 loop spans 11 amino acids. V was shortened by 2 bases and J by 8 bases, with 7 bases between the two germline ends. CDR1 is SGHDT and CDR2 is YYEEEE in the germline V gene. CDR3 amino acids: CASSLGQGYTF. CDR3 bases: TGTGCCAGCAGCTTAGGACAGGGCTACACCTTC.

This rearrangement joins TRBV5-4 to TRBJ1-2, with 7 bases matching TRBD1. This CDR3 has 14 amino acids. Trimming cost V 3 bases and J 4 bases; bases outside gene matches: 6. From germline, CDR1 is SGHNT and CDR2 YYREEE (reference sequence). The CDR3 sequence is CASSSGTEIYGYTF. CDR3 bases: TGTGCCAGCAGCTCCGGGACAGAGATCTATGGCTACACCTTC.

The J gene is TRBJ2-3, the V gene TRBV16; D is undetermined. In germline, CDR1 is KGHSY, CDR2 FQNENV. The CDR3 is 18 residues long. The V end lost 0 bases, the J end lost 0 bases, and 16 bases lay between the germline ends. CDR3 DNA: TGTGCCAGCAGCCAATCGAGTGAGATATTTACTAGCACAGATACGCAGTATTTT. It is translated as CASSQSSEIFTSTDTQYF.

This clone was observed a handful of times. This rearrangement joins TRBV2 to TRBJ1-1, with a tentative D call TRBD1 (6 bases). The germline V and J ends were trimmed by 6 bases and 5 bases, with 10 bases remaining between them. Germline loops: CDR1 SNHLY, CDR2 FYNNEI. The CDR3 spans 12 residues. CDR3 region: CASSGQWTEAFF. For the CDR3, the DNA is TGTGCCAGCAGCGGACAGTGGACTGAAGCTTTCTTT.

The CDR3 bases are TGTGCCAGCAGTTACACGGAGGTGACCTCTGGAAACACCATATATTTT. This gives the protein CASSYTEVTSGNTIYF. The chain has TRBV6-6 and TRBJ1-3; no firm D call. In germline, CDR1 is MNHNY, CDR2 SVGAGI (reference sequence). The V and J ends lost 2 bases and 0 bases respectively, with 11 bases between them. The CDR3 loop spans 16 amino acids.

The V call is TRBV19, the J call TRBJ2-4, with D perhaps TRBD2 (5 bases). CDR3 length: 15 amino acids. V was clipped by 1 base and J by 6 bases, with 13 bases between them. Germline V gene sequence: CDR1 LNHDA, CDR2 SQIVND (reference sequence). For the CDR3, the DNA is TGTGCCAGTAGTATAGTAGAGTCGGGGAGAAACATTCAGTACTTC. Translated: CASSIVESGRNIQYF.

V gene TRBV7-2 combines with J gene TRBJ1-5; D gene unclear. The germline V gene has CDR1 SGHTA and CDR2 FQGNSA. The CDR3 is 14 residues long. V lost 3 bases, J lost 0 bases, and 6 bases lay in between. The CDR3 DNA is TGTGCCAGCAGCTTTACAAATAGCAATCAGCCCCAGCATTTT. Translating gives CASSFTNSNQPQHF.